What follows describes a single T cell receptor (beta chain). What it binds is unknown. Germline and junction disagree at one end, which may indicate a read error. This sample is drawn from a study of T cells in Graves' hyperthyroidism and ophthalmopathy. Notes on the study in general: The blood repertoire included most of the expanded thyroid clonotypes above 0.001. By a 13 V-J model, ophthalmopathy was set apart from stable hyperthyroidism.

The length of the CDR3 is 16 residues. CDR1 is LNHNV, CDR2 YYDKDF, per germline (reference sequence). TCR beta CDR3 regions were amplified from RNA. Primed by the HTBI set, a first-round RT-PCR was run on the TCR CDR3. One entry per CDR3 protein results from TCRdb running MiXCR on the multiplex PCR reads. The sample has a few hundred thousand distinct CDR3 sequences, 46% seen once; the top ten hold around 20%. The chain is built from TRBV15 and TRBJ1-2; TRBD1 is a possible D gene (6 bases). The sequence was collected from an adult woman with Graves' disease, either hyperthyroidism or ophthalmopathy (not recorded which). Input material: peripheral blood or thyroid tissue (not recorded which). This chain's CDR3 is CVTSRETIYRDYGYTF. The CDR3 coding sequence is TGTGTCACCAGCAGAGAGACTATCTACAGGGACTATGGCTACACCTTC. Using reference TRBV15 and TRBJ1-2 for the parts outside the CDR3, the full variable domain is DAMVIQNPRYQVTQFGKPVTLSCSQTLNHNVMYWYQQKSSQAPKLLFHYYDKDFNNEADTPDNFQSRRPNTSFCFLDIRSPGLGDTAMYLCVTSRETIYRDYGYTFGSGTRLTVV.